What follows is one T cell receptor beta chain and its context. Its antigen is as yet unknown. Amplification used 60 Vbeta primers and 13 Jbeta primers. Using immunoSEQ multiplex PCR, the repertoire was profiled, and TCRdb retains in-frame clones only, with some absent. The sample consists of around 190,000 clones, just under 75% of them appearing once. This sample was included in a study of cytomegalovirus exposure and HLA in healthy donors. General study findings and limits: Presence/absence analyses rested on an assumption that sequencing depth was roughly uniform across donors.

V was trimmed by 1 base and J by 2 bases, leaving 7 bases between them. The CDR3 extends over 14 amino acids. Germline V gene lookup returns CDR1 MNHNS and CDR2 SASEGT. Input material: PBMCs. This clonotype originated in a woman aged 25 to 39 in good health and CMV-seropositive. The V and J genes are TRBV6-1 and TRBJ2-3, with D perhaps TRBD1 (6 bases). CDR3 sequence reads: CASSEGTVTDTQYF. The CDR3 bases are TGTGCCAGCAGTGAAGGGACAGTCACAGATACGCAGTATTTT.